The rows below give T cell receptor beta chains drawn from one sample of a study of cytomegalovirus exposure and HLA in healthy donors. Repertoires were generated with immunoSEQ multiplex PCR, while TCRdb's copy carries only in-frame clones and drops some. The sample lists some 140,000 clones; roughly nine tenths were seen once. Input material: PBMCs. All receptors derive from a young man in good health and CMV-seronegative. Each CDR3 is given without its conserved first and last residue. Each record gives: J gene, V gene, CDR3 protein.

>TRBJ1-2|TRBV2
ASSERGGQAWGYGYT
>TRBJ2-5|TRBV6-5
ASKGTGGETQY
>TRBJ2-5|TRBV5-5
ASSPSPLALGETQY
>TRBJ1-3|TRBV27
ASSPAGQHTIY
>TRBJ2-7|TRBV2
ASQRTGYEQY
>TRBJ1-1|TRBV6-5
ASRLTPYFEAF
>TRBJ2-1|TRBV6-1
ASTAGGPSNEQF
>TRBJ2-1|TRBV2
ASNVRGEQF
>TRBJ1-2|TRBV6-6
ASSYSGTGPKHGYT
>TRBJ1-2|TRBV5-6
ASMRQDYGYT
>TRBJ2-1|TRBV27
ASSLLVRYNEQF
>TRBJ1-2|TRBV6-5
ASSYGTGNYGYT
>TRBJ1-3|TRBV18
ASSTGSPGNTIY
>TRBJ2-1|TRBV6-1
ASSEALRSGSTNEQF
>TRBJ2-5|TRBV7-8
ASSLLDSGGYQETQY
>TRBJ2-1|TRBV28
ASSWTSGRAIGTYNEQF
>TRBJ2-1|TRBV6-1
ASSEGGGPEQF